Below are 28 T cell receptor beta chains sequenced from a single sample in a study of blood T cell repertoires in COVID-19. Sequenced by immunoSEQ multiplex PCR; TCRdb stores in-frame clones only, minus some. The sample contains 95,000 to 150,000 clones, approximately 81% of which appear only once. What was sequenced was peripheral blood. The receptors derive from a man in his 60s with acute or convalescent COVID-19.

This clone was observed a single time. The rearrangement joins TRBV4-3 to TRBJ1-1, with no clear D. CDR1 LGHNA and CDR2 YSLEER come from the germline V gene. This CDR3 region has 14 residues. Trimming stripped 3 bases from V and 1 base from J, with 9 bases between. The chain's CDR3 is CASSHRRENTEAFF. The CDR3 DNA sequence: TGCGCCAGCAGCCACCGAAGAGAGAACACTGAAGCTTTCTTT.

The chain carries TRBV7-8 and TRBJ1-1; tentative D call: TRBD1 (6 bases). Trimming stripped 3 bases from V and 0 bases from J, with 8 bases between. The V gene's germline CDR1 is SGHVS and CDR2 FQNEAQ. The CDR3 contains 14 residues. This CDR3 reads CASSLGQLNTEAFF. CDR3 DNA: TGTGCCAGCAGCTTGGGACAACTGAACACTGAAGCTTTCTTT.

The V gene is TRBV3-1 (or the pseudogene TRBV3-2), the J gene TRBJ2-1; 7 nucleotides line up with TRBD2. The CDR3 is made up of 15 amino acids. The junction had 3 bases not matched to a gene; V was cut back by 4 bases and J by 0 bases. From germline, CDR1 is LGHDT and CDR2 YNNKEL (reference sequence). The CDR3 sequence is CASSRGGSSYNEQFF. CDR3 sequence (DNA): TGTGCCAGCAGCCGTGGCGGGAGCTCCTACAATGAGCAGTTCTTC.

In DNA form, the CDR3 reads TGTGCCAGCAGCTTAGGGACAGGGTCGGGCACCGGGGAGCTGTTTTTT. Protein product: CASSLGTGSGTGELFF. This chain connects TRBV9 to TRBJ2-2; 9 bases align to TRBD1. From germline, CDR1 is SGDLS and CDR2 YYNGEE. This CDR3 region has 16 residues. The V segment lost 4 bases and the J segment 4 bases; nucleotides outside the gene matches: 8.

The chain joins TRBV19 to TRBJ2-2; 8 positions match TRBD2. CDR1 is LNHDA and CDR2 is SQIVND in the germline V gene (reference sequence). After removal of 9 bases from V and 4 bases from J, the junction contained 7 bases not matched to a gene. CDR3 length: 14 amino acids. CDR3 region: CASLGGAGTGELFF. The CDR3 DNA follows: TGTGCCAGCCTCGGGGGGGCTGGCACCGGGGAGCTGTTTTTT.

The chain couples TRBV15 to TRBJ2-3, with 8 positions matching TRBD1. In germline, CDR1 is LNHNV, CDR2 YYDKDF (reference sequence). This CDR3 is 16 amino acids long. The V and J ends lost 5 bases and 3 bases, in that order; junction bases with no gene match: 10. CDR3 region: CATSPQGAGMTDTQYF. For the CDR3, the DNA is TGTGCCACCAGCCCCCAGGGGGCAGGGATGACAGATACGCAGTATTTT.

CDR3 DNA: TGTGCCAGCAGTAGGACAGGGAGTAATGGCTACACCTTC. It encodes CASSRTGSNGYTF. The chain has TRBV28 and TRBJ1-2, with 8 nucleotides matching TRBD1. The CDR3 totals 13 residues. With V trimmed by 5 bases and J by 6 bases, 5 bases remained unmatched. Germline V gene sequence: CDR1 MDHEN, CDR2 SYDVKM.

The rearrangement links TRBV24-1 to TRBJ2-1; 10 positions agree with TRBD1. Trimming cost V 5 bases and J 5 bases; bases outside gene matches: 5. This CDR3 is 15 amino acids long. In germline, CDR1 is KGHDR, CDR2 SFDVKD. The CDR3 loop is CATSGPGTGDNEQFF. CDR3 DNA: TGTGCCACCAGTGGGCCCGGGACAGGGGACAATGAGCAGTTCTTC.

This clone was counted a single time. The chain combines TRBV7-2 with TRBJ1-2, with TRBD1 identical over 12 bases. Trimming took 4 bases from V and 5 from J; bases not matched to a gene: 2. This CDR3 has 14 residues. CDR1 SGHTA and CDR2 FQGNSA come from the germline V gene. The CDR3 protein is CASSSGQGAYGYTF. CDR3 DNA sequence: TGTGCCAGCAGCTCGGGACAGGGGGCATATGGCTACACCTTC.

The chain uses TRBV6-2 or TRBV6-3 and TRBJ2-5; 9 bases map to TRBD2. The CDR3 covers 18 residues. Germline-derived CDR1 and CDR2 are MNHEY and SVGEGT. The V and J ends lost 3 bases and 5 bases, in that order; junction bases with no gene match: 16. The CDR3 loop reads CASSYLPSGGRAGETQYF. The CDR3 bases are TGTGCCAGCAGTTATCTTCCTTCCGGCGGGAGGGCCGGGGAGACCCAGTACTTC.

This sequence joins TRBV30 and TRBJ1-6; TRBD1 matches 7 bases. The CDR3 length is 15 residues. Germline values: CDR1 GTSNPN, CDR2 SVGIG (reference sequence). V lost 3 bases and J lost 5; bases outside the gene matches: 7. The CDR3: CAWSAQGTDNSPLHF. The CDR3 coding sequence is TGTGCCTGGAGCGCTCAGGGGACAGATAATTCACCCCTCCACTTT. The entire variable domain, with the rest obtained from reference TRBV30 and TRBJ1-6, is as follows: SQTIHQWPATLVQPVGSPLSLECTVEGTSNPNLYWYRQAAGRGLQLLFYSVGIGQISSEVPQNLSASRPQDRQFILSSKKLLLSDSGFYLCAWSAQGTDNSPLHFGNGTRLTVT.

The chain carries TRBV24-1 and TRBJ2-2; 9 positions agree with TRBD1. V shed 3 bases, J shed 7 bases, and the junction held 2 bases outside the gene matches. Germline values: CDR1 KGHDR, CDR2 SFDVKD. CDR3 length equals 14 residues. CDR3 loop: CATSDTGGGGELFF. The CDR3, as DNA: TGTGCCACCAGTGATACAGGGGGCGGCGGGGAGCTGTTTTTT.

The chain employs TRBV6-4 and TRBJ2-6; D uncertain. CDR3 length: 14 amino acids. Trimming took off 4 bases at V and 1 base at J, with 5 bases between the two ends. Germline V lookup: CDR1 MRHNA, CDR2 SNTAGT. The DNA for the CDR3 is TGTGCCAGCAGTGCCCTATCTGGGGCCAACGTCCTGACTTTC. Its protein is CASSALSGANVLTF.

V gene TRBV5-4 combines with J gene TRBJ2-1, with 9 bases aligning to TRBD2. The CDR3 totals 15 residues. Germline V gene data show CDR1 as SGHNT and CDR2 as YYREEE (reference sequence). J lost 5 bases, V lost 4 bases, and 7 bases had no gene match. CDR3 sequence reads: CASSASGMPNNEQFF. The CDR3 nucleotides are TGTGCCAGCAGCGCTAGCGGGATGCCCAACAATGAGCAGTTCTTC.

V is TRBV2 and J is TRBJ1-6, with D unresolved. The CDR3 covers 16 residues. With 0 bases removed from V and 7 bases from J, the gap between germline ends came to 13 bases. In germline, CDR1 is SNHLY, CDR2 FYNNEI. CDR3 coding DNA: TGTGCCAGCAGTGAAGCCTCGGGAAGCGGCAATTCACCCCTCCACTTT. It is translated as CASSEASGSGNSPLHF.

The V call is TRBV2, the J call TRBJ1-5; D possibly corresponds to TRBD1 (5 bases). The length of the CDR3 is 13 residues. V lost 8 bases, J lost 7 bases, and 15 bases lay in between. The germline gives CDR1 SNHLY, CDR2 FYNNEI. The CDR3 protein is CASSRELGQPQHF. In nucleotides, the CDR3 is TGTGCCAGCTCCAGGGAACTCGGCCAGCCCCAGCATTTT.

The sample holds a few counts of this clone. The chain links TRBV20-1 to TRBJ1-4; perhaps TRBD1 as D (5 bases). Germline assignment: CDR1 DFQATT and CDR2 SNEGSKA (reference sequence). V was cut by 5 bases and J by 16 bases, with 17 bases left in between. CDR3 length: 11 amino acids. Written as DNA, the CDR3 is TGCAGTGCTGGCCTTGGTGACAGTTGGTTTTTT. Translation gives CSAGLGDSWFF.

This clone was recorded only once. The DNA of the CDR3 is TGTGCCAGCAGCACCCGCGCGGACACTGAAGCTTTCTTT. Its protein product is CASSTRADTEAFF. The chain carries TRBV9 and TRBJ1-1; D not resolved. Germline CDR1 and CDR2: SGDLS and YYNGEE. V gave up 4 bases and J gave up 3 bases, with 10 bases separating them. The CDR3 runs 13 residues.

The chain combines TRBV4-3 with TRBJ2-7; 7 positions match TRBD1. CDR3 size: 15 residues. Germline CDR1 reads LGHNA; CDR2 reads YSLEER. The V gene end was trimmed by 1 base and the J gene end by 5 bases; junction bases not matched to a gene: 8. CDR3 bases: TGCGCCAGCAGCCAAGGCACAGGGGACATCCACGAGCAGTACTTC. It codes for CASSQGTGDIHEQYF.

CDR3 protein: CASSFPGTSSEAFF. The DNA for the CDR3 is TGTGCCAGCAGCTTCCCCGGGACTTCTTCTGAAGCTTTCTTT. The genes are TRBV5-6 and TRBJ1-1, with D tentatively TRBD1 (5 bases). This CDR3 spans 14 amino acids. Trimming left V 2 bases short and J 6 bases short, with 14 bases between. Per germline, CDR1 SGHDT and CDR2 YYEEEE.

The chain has TRBV3-1 (or the pseudogene TRBV3-2) and TRBJ2-3; 7 nucleotides match TRBD1. The V gene's germline CDR1 is LGHDT and CDR2 YNNKEL (reference sequence). The length of the CDR3 is 14 residues. Trimming removed 1 base from V and 7 bases from J; junction bases left unmatched: 5. Here the CDR3 reads CASSQGQGTNTQYF. The CDR3, as DNA: TGTGCCAGCAGCCAAGGACAGGGCACGAATACGCAGTATTTT.

This rearrangement joins TRBV5-6 to TRBJ1-2, with 10 nucleotides matching TRBD1. The germline V gene encodes CDR1 SGHDT and CDR2 YYEEEE. This CDR3 is 15 amino acids long. The trim removed 2 bases at V and 4 bases at J, leaving 5 bases unmatched. As DNA, the CDR3 is TGTGCCAGCAGCTTTGGACAGGGGGACCTCTATGGCTACACCTTC. Translated: CASSFGQGDLYGYTF.

V gene TRBV4-2 combines with J gene TRBJ2-3, with TRBD2 as a possible D gene (6 bases). Trimming left V 3 bases short and J 2 bases short, with 15 bases between. Germline V gene sequence: CDR1 LGHNA, CDR2 YNFKEQ. The CDR3 contains 16 residues. CDR3 in DNA: TGTGCCAGCAGCCAGGAAATAGCGGAGGCCACAGATACGCAGTATTTT. Translating gives CASSQEIAEATDTQYF.

The chain recombines TRBV19 with TRBJ2-3; 7 bases match TRBD1. The CDR3 is made up of 14 amino acids. Germline V gene lookup returns CDR1 LNHDA and CDR2 SQIVND (reference sequence). With 4 bases clipped from V and 0 bases from J, the junction kept 1 base outside the gene matches. CDR3 DNA sequence: TGTGCCAGTAGTAGGGACAGCAGCACAGATACGCAGTATTTT. It is translated as CASSRDSSTDTQYF.

The J gene is TRBJ1-5, the V gene TRBV7-8, with TRBD1 matching 9 bases. V lost 5 bases, J lost 5 bases, and 7 bases stayed unmatched. CDR1 is SGHVS and CDR2 is FQNEAQ in the germline V gene. This CDR3 comprises 15 residues. The DNA for the CDR3 is TGTGCCAGCAGCCCCGACAGGGGGGGGTATCAGCCCCAGCATTTT. Translating gives CASSPDRGGYQPQHF.

This sequence joins TRBV29-1 and TRBJ2-5; no clear D gene. Germline values: CDR1 SQVTM, CDR2 ANQGSEA. This CDR3 is built from 12 residues. Trimming removed 7 bases from V and 5 bases from J, with 14 bases in between. The CDR3 bases are TGCAGCGGGGCCCACTCTTCGGAGACCCAGTACTTC. This codes for CSGAHSSETQYF. Based on the CDR3 plus reference TRBV29-1 and TRBJ2-5, the full variable domain is SAVISQKPSRDICQRGTSLTIQCQVDSQVTMMFWYRQQPGQSLTLIATANQGSEATYESGFVIDKFPISRPNLTFSTLTVSNMSPEDSSIYLCSGAHSSETQYFGPGTRLLVL.

The genes are TRBV5-4 and TRBJ2-5; D may be TRBD1 (6 bases). CDR1 and CDR2 (germline): SGHNT, YYREEE (reference sequence). This CDR3 region has 13 residues. The V end was cut by 4 bases, the J end by 2 bases, with 9 bases between. CDR3 DNA sequence: TGTGCCAGCAGCCCCGGACAGCAAGAGACCCAGTACTTC. Its translation is CASSPGQQETQYF.

The chain carries TRBV2 and TRBJ2-7; 11 positions match TRBD1. The V segment lost 8 bases and the J segment 3 bases; nucleotides outside the gene matches: 6. The CDR3 spans 14 residues. CDR1 and CDR2 from the germline V gene are SNHLY and FYNNEI. The CDR3 loop reads CASRGGQGVYEQYF. The CDR3 DNA follows: TGTGCCAGCCGAGGGGGACAGGGGGTCTACGAGCAGTACTTC. The full variable domain, completed using reference TRBV2 and TRBJ2-7, is EPEVTQTPSHQVTQMGQEVILRCVPISNHLYFYWYRQILGQKVEFLVSFYNNEISEKSEIFDDQFSVERPDGSNFTLKIRSTKLEDSAMYFCASRGGQGVYEQYFGPGTRLTVT.